A single sample is the source of the 6 T cell receptor beta chains below, sequenced in a study of regulatory T cells in long-lasting Graves disease (TCRdb year 2021). The label giving this sample's time point can be read as: newly diagnosed GD, antithyroid drugs for less than 3 months. For both TCR sequencing and RNA sequencing, RNA was extracted from PBMCs in TRIzol. Receptor amplification or capture employed multiplex PCR. The instrument was an Illumina HiSeq 4000. TCR beta libraries were built with iRepertoire HTBI primers and Arm-PCR amplification of CDR3 regions. TCRdb itself trimmed the public reads at Q25 with fastp, ran MiXCR and retained productive beta chains. Duplicate CDR3 protein sequences are folded into a single record with the most common DNA and genes. The sample includes 400,000 to 500,000 distinct CDR3 sequences, with about 14% observed a single time. Jointly, the top ten make up roughly 15% of the sample.

The sample was also reused in another study, on T cells in Graves' hyperthyroidism and ophthalmopathy.

The sample here was peripheral blood mononuclear cells (PBMCs), taken at new diagnosis, from a patient treated with antithyroid drugs. The origin of the receptors is a woman between 50 and 59 years old with Graves disease. Donor details come from another sample of the same person, matched by shared clones.

This clonotype has a count of ten or more. V and J are TRBV2 and TRBJ1-2; 7 bases align to TRBD1. There are 14 residues in the CDR3. CDR1 SNHLY and CDR2 FYNNEI come from the germline V gene. The junction had 10 bases not matched to a gene; V was cut back by 6 bases and J by 6 bases. In DNA form, the CDR3 reads TGTGCCAGCAGAATCACAGGGGCCTCCGATGGCTACACCTTC. It encodes CASRITGASDGYTF.

Ten or more counts support this clonotype. The chain combines TRBV2 with TRBJ2-6, with TRBD2 as a possible D gene (6 bases). This CDR3 comprises 15 residues. Germline loops: CDR1 SNHLY, CDR2 FYNNEI. Deletions cut 8 bases from V and 3 bases from J, with 14 bases between. The CDR3 coding sequence is TGTGCCAGCGAGGGCGGGACCGGTGGGGCCAACGTCCTGACTTTC. Encoded protein: CASEGGTGGANVLTF.

CDR3 nucleotide sequence: TGCGCCAGCAGCTTGTACCGGGACAGGGAGCCAGATACGCAGTATTTT. This sequence encodes CASSLYRDREPDTQYF. J is TRBJ2-3 and V is TRBV5-1; 9 nucleotides align to TRBD1. The CDR3 runs to 16 residues. J gave up 4 bases and V 1 base, and 7 bases lay outside the gene matches. Per the germline V gene, CDR1 is SGHRS and CDR2 is YFSETQ.

For this clonotype: A much larger clone lies a single base off, so this may be a read error. The rearrangement links TRBV28 to TRBJ2-1; no definite D call. The DNA end lines up better with TRBJ2-5; the J call may be wrong. There are 15 residues in the CDR3. In germline, CDR1 is MDHEN, CDR2 SYDVKM. The CDR3 sequence: CANSFYGQTSETQYF. In DNA form, the CDR3 reads TGTGCCAACAGTTTTTATGGCCAGACGTCAGAGACCCAGTACTTC.

J is TRBJ2-5 and V is TRBV6-1; TRBD2 is a possible D gene (6 bases). Germline loops: CDR1 MNHNS, CDR2 SASEGT. The CDR3 length is 15 residues. Trimming stripped 2 bases from V and 4 bases from J, with 14 bases between. DNA for the CDR3: TGTGCCAGCAGTGAATCCCACGGGAGAGGAGAGACCCAGTACTTC. Residues: CASSESHGRGETQYF.

This clonotype showed up just a few times. V usage is TRBV5-1 and J usage is TRBJ1-3, with unresolved D. CDR1 and CDR2 (germline): SGHRS, YFSETQ. With 4 bases removed from V and 0 bases from J, the gap between germline ends came to 8 bases. There are 14 residues in the CDR3. The CDR3 coding sequence is TGCGCCAGCAGCCAGGCAGGCTCTGGAAACACCATATATTTT. Translated, it gives CASSQAGSGNTIYF. Filled out from reference TRBV5-1 and TRBJ1-3, the complete variable domain reads KAGVTQTPRYLIKTRGQQVTLSCSPISGHRSVSWYQQTPGQGLQFLFEYFSETQRNKGNFPGRFSGRQFSNSRSEMNVSTLELGDSALYLCASSQAGSGNTIYFGEGSWLTVV.